A selection of T cell receptor beta chains follows, all from one sample in a study of read filtering for tumor transcriptome and immune sequencing. Each CDR3 protein is one row after TCRdb ran MiXCR on the reads. This table holds roughly 82,000 distinct CDR3 sequences, approximately 13% found once. What was sequenced was a population of CD138-negative cells sorted from bone marrow. The receptors stem from a donor at least 40 years old with multiple myeloma. Both conserved end residues are part of each CDR3. The D gene is left open where the match is weak. Not all rows give a size; the values are once, few, many and, for expanded clones, a class.

CDR3 DNA,CDR3 protein,V gene,CDR3 length,J gene,D gene,clone size
TGTGCCAGCAGCTCCCCGACTGTCCCGGGGGAGCAGTTCTTC,CASSSPTVPGEQFF,TRBV7-2,14,TRBJ2-1,-,many
TGTGCCAGCAGTGAACGTCCAGTGAACACTGAAGCTTTCTTT,CASSERPVNTEAFF,TRBV2,14,TRBJ1-1,-,many
TGCAGCGTTGAAGTCACAGGGACCAAGAACACTGAAGCTTTCTTT,CSVEVTGTKNTEAFF,TRBV29-1,15,TRBJ1-1,-,many
TGTGCCAGCAGACCCACAGGGGCTCCTTATCAGCCCCAGCATTTT,CASRPTGAPYQPQHF,TRBV12-3/TRBV12-4,15,TRBJ1-5,TRBD1,few
TGTGCCTGGACGGACAGGGCGGTATACAATGAGCAGTTCTTC,CAWTDRAVYNEQFF,TRBV30,14,TRBJ2-1,TRBD1,many
TGTGCCGGCAGCTTTCAGGCCTCCGGGGAGACCCAGTACTTC,CAGSFQASGETQYF,TRBV7-9,14,TRBJ2-5,-,-
TGTGCCAGCAGTTACTCGCGAGGGGCTGGGGCCAACGTCCTGACTTTC,CASSYSRGAGANVLTF,TRBV6-5,16,TRBJ2-6,-,many
TGTGCCAGCAGCGTCACCGGCTCTGGGGCCAACGTCCTGACTTTC,CASSVTGSGANVLTF,TRBV9,15,TRBJ2-6,-,few
TGCGCCAGCAGTACCGGACAGGGGATATATGGCTACACCTTC,CASSTGQGIYGYTF,TRBV5-1,14,TRBJ1-2,TRBD1,many
TGCAGCGTTGAAGGTCGGGGCGAGACCCAGTACTTC,CSVEGRGETQYF,TRBV29-1,12,TRBJ2-5,-,many
TGTGCCAGCTCACCACCTTCGTTAAGAAATGAGCAGTTCTTC,CASSPPSLRNEQFF,TRBV18,14,TRBJ2-1,-,many
TGCAGTGCCTCAGACCGGACAGGGGGGAACACTGAAGCTTTCTTT,CSASDRTGGNTEAFF,TRBV20-1,15,TRBJ1-1,TRBD1,-
TGCGCCAGCAGCTTGGACAGGGGAGGCGGGGAGCTGTTTTTT,CASSLDRGGGELFF,TRBV5-1,14,TRBJ2-2,-,many
TGTGCCATCAGTGGAGGAGGGATGAACACTGAAGCTTTCTTT,CAISGGGMNTEAFF,TRBV10-3,14,TRBJ1-1,-,-
TGTGCCAGCAGCAAGACCGGGACAGGGACCGAGACCCAGTACTTC,CASSKTGTGTETQYF,TRBV7-2,15,TRBJ2-5,TRBD1,few
TGTGCCAGCAGTCCTACCCGGACAGGGGGCCTTTACAGGCAGTACTTC,CASSPTRTGGLYRQYF,TRBV27,16,TRBJ2-7,TRBD1,-
TGTGCTAGCAGCTTAGATGGGGGAAACACCGGGGAGCTGTTTTTT,CASSLDGGNTGELFF,TRBV7-7,15,TRBJ2-2,-,many
TGTGCCAGCAGCTTAGCGGTTCTTCCCACAGATACGCAGTATTTT,CASSLAVLPTDTQYF,TRBV7-9,15,TRBJ2-3,-,many
TGCGCCAGCAGCTCCCGACTAGGCGGCACCGGGGAGCTGTTTTTT,CASSSRLGGTGELFF,TRBV5-1,15,TRBJ2-2,-,many
TGCAGTGCTAGCAAACTCGCGAACACCGGGGAGCTGTTTTTT,CSASKLANTGELFF,TRBV20-1,14,TRBJ2-2,-,-
TGTGCCAGCAGCTTAGGGTCCCCCGGTGCAGATACGCAGTATTTT,CASSLGSPGADTQYF,TRBV7-3,15,TRBJ2-3,-,many
TGCAGTTCGAACCTGGGCCTAGGACCAGATACGCAGTATTTT,CSSNLGLGPDTQYF,TRBV20-1,14,TRBJ2-3,-,many
TGTGCCAGCAGTTTATCATACGGCACTGAAGCTTTCTTT,CASSLSYGTEAFF,TRBV12-3/TRBV12-4,13,TRBJ1-1,-,many
TGTGCCAGCAGCAACAGGGGGCCAGAGACCCAGTACTTC,CASSNRGPETQYF,TRBV7-9,13,TRBJ2-5,TRBD1,many
TGCGCCAGCAGCCCGGACCCCGGCAATGAGCAGTTCTTC,CASSPDPGNEQFF,TRBV5-1,13,TRBJ2-1,-,many
TGTGCTAGTGGTCCCGTCCCGGGAGTCAATCAGCCCCAGCATTTT,CASGPVPGVNQPQHF,TRBV12-5,15,TRBJ1-5,-,many
TGTGCCAGCAGCTTGAGCGGGAGGGACGAGCAGTACTTC,CASSLSGRDEQYF,TRBV5-1,13,TRBJ2-7,TRBD2,-
TGTGCCAGCAGTACCCACAGGGGGCTCGGAAACACCATATATTTT,CASSTHRGLGNTIYF,TRBV12-3/TRBV12-4,15,TRBJ1-3,TRBD1,many
TGCGCCAGCAGCTTGGCCGACAGCACAGATACGCAGTATTTT,CASSLADSTDTQYF,TRBV5-1,14,TRBJ2-3,-,many
TGTGCCAGTGGATCCCGCAATACGCAGTATTTT,CASGSRNTQYF,TRBV19,11,TRBJ2-3,-,few
TGTGCCAGCAGCAATCGTCCCGAGGCTGGGGAGCTGTTTTTT,CASSNRPEAGELFF,TRBV5-5,14,TRBJ2-2,-,many
TGTGCCAGTAGATCCCGCAATACGCAGTATTTT,CASRSRNTQYF,TRBV19,11,TRBJ2-3,-,many
TGTGCCAGCAGTTTATGGCGTGAGACCCAGTACTTC,CASSLWRETQYF,TRBV28,12,TRBJ2-5,-,many
TGTGCCAGCAGCAGGGATGCCGGAGGGACAGATACGCAGTATTTT,CASSRDAGGTDTQYF,TRBV5-6,15,TRBJ2-3,-,many
TGTGCCAGCAGCCCGCTAGCGGGGGGAAGCCCCCACGAGCAGTACTTC,CASSPLAGGSPHEQYF,TRBV3-1,16,TRBJ2-7,TRBD2,many
TGTGCCAGTAGTTCGGGACATACTTTCTACGAGCAGTACTTC,CASSSGHTFYEQYF,TRBV19,14,TRBJ2-7,-,many
TGTGCCAGCAGTGAAGTGGCAGGGGGTCGTGTATTCTTC,CASSEVAGGRVFF,TRBV2,13,TRBJ2-1,TRBD1,many
TGCAGCGTTGCTTCGGCTCTCTCTGGGGCCAACGTCCTGACTTTC,CSVASALSGANVLTF,TRBV29-1,15,TRBJ2-6,-,many
TGTGCCAGCAGTGAGACTAGCGCCCACAATGAGCAGTTCTTC,CASSETSAHNEQFF,TRBV25-1,14,TRBJ2-1,TRBD2,few
TGCAGTGCTGGACCGGGACAGGGACCCTACGAGCAGTACTTC,CSAGPGQGPYEQYF,TRBV20-1,14,TRBJ2-7,TRBD1,many
TGTGCCAGCAGCTTAGTAGGGACTAGCGGGAGGATTGAGCAGTTCTTC,CASSLVGTSGRIEQFF,TRBV7-2,16,TRBJ2-1,TRBD2,many
TGTGCCAGCAGGACAGGGGGGGGACAGGAGACCCAGTACTTC,CASRTGGGQETQYF,TRBV7-9,14,TRBJ2-5,TRBD1,-
TGCAGTGCTCTACCGGGACAGGGGACGGATGAGCAGTTCTTC,CSALPGQGTDEQFF,TRBV20-1,14,TRBJ2-1,TRBD1,many
TGTGCCAGCAGTAGCCCCGGGAGGGGCGAAGGGCAGCCCCAGCATTTT,CASSSPGRGEGQPQHF,TRBV6-1,16,TRBJ1-5,-,many
TGCGCCAGCAGCTTGGAAGCTCCCACAGATACGCAGTATTTT,CASSLEAPTDTQYF,TRBV5-1,14,TRBJ2-3,-,many
TGCGCCAGCAGCTTGGGTGGGACCAGGGGCACTGAAGCTTTCTTT,CASSLGGTRGTEAFF,TRBV5-1,15,TRBJ1-1,-,many
TGCAGCGATTCCAGGGGAATTGGGACTGAAGCTTTCTTT,CSDSRGIGTEAFF,TRBV29-1,13,TRBJ1-1,-,-
TGTGCCAGCAGCTTATTCCGGGGGGGATACAATGAGCAGTTCTTC,CASSLFRGGYNEQFF,TRBV7-2,15,TRBJ2-1,TRBD2,many
TGTGCCAGCAGCTCGTCGACTAGCGGGATGTCGTACGAGCAGTACTTC,CASSSSTSGMSYEQYF,TRBV7-9,16,TRBJ2-7,TRBD2,many
TGTGCCACCAGTGACTCGGGACAGGGGCTACGGACTAGCGGGAGTAGTAATGAGCAGTTCTTC,CATSDSGQGLRTSGSSNEQFF,TRBV24-1,21,TRBJ2-1,TRBD2,many
TGTGCCAGCAGCATAGGACAGGGGAGTCAGCCCCAGCATTTT,CASSIGQGSQPQHF,TRBV12-3/TRBV12-4,14,TRBJ1-5,TRBD1,-
TGTGCCAGCAGTCACGGGACGGGGACTAGCGAGCAGTACTTC,CASSHGTGTSEQYF,TRBV7-9,14,TRBJ2-7,TRBD2,many
TGTGCCAGCAGTGAAGTGGGACAAAGCAATCAGCCCCAGCATTTT,CASSEVGQSNQPQHF,TRBV6-1,15,TRBJ1-5,-,many
TGCGCCAGCAGCTCCGGGACTAGCGGGAGTGATGAGCAGTTCTTC,CASSSGTSGSDEQFF,TRBV5-1,15,TRBJ2-1,TRBD2,many
TGTGCCAGCTCACCAAAGGCTAGCGGGAGTGGCGAGACCCAGTACTTC,CASSPKASGSGETQYF,TRBV18,16,TRBJ2-5,TRBD2,many
TGTGCCAGCAGTGACCCCGGACTAGCGGGAGGTTATGAGCAGTTCTTC,CASSDPGLAGGYEQFF,TRBV25-1,16,TRBJ2-1,TRBD2,few
TGTGCCAGTAGTCCCGGGACTAGCGGGACCCGGGAGTATTTT,CASSPGTSGTREYF,TRBV19,14,TRBJ2-3,TRBD2,many
TGTGCCAGCAGTTACATAGTTGGTGGACTAGCGAGCAATGAGCAGTTCTTC,CASSYIVGGLASNEQFF,TRBV6-2/TRBV6-3,17,TRBJ2-1,TRBD2,many
TGCAGTGCTATTTACAGGGGTAGGGAAAACGAGCAGTACTTC,CSAIYRGRENEQYF,TRBV20-1,14,TRBJ2-7,TRBD1,many
TGTGCCAGCAGCTTGTGGGACAGGCCCCTGAACACTGAAGCTTTCTTT,CASSLWDRPLNTEAFF,TRBV5-5,16,TRBJ1-1,TRBD1,many